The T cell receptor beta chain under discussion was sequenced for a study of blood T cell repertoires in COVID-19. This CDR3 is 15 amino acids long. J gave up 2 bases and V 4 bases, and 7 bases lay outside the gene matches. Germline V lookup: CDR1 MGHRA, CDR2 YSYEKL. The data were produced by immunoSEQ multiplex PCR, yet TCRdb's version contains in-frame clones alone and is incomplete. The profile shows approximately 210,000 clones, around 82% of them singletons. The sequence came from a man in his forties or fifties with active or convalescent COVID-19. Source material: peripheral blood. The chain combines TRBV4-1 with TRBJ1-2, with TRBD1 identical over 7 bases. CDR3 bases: TGCGCCAGCAGCCCCAGCCCGGGACAGAACTATGGCTACACCTTC. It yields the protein CASSPSPGQNYGYTF.